Reported below is one TCR beta chain. The sample is drawn from a study of blood T cell repertoires in COVID-19. Study context: Acute-phase and convalescent COVID-19 samples originated in the United States, Italy and Spain. Sources were T cells, B-cell-depleted T cells, or PBMCs; the material itself was cDNA or gDNA.

As processed by the authors: From reference gene primer amplification, estimates of nucleated cell counts were derived. Profiling relied on immunoSEQ multiplex PCR, and the TCRdb table lists in-frame clones only, not all of them. V and J calls and clone size follow that table, whereas D and trimming were derived from the DNA. The data hold 15,000 to 17,000 clones, with 76% observed a single time. V lost 3 bases to trimming and J lost 5 bases, with 4 bases between them. The CDR3 contains 11 residues. Germline CDR1 is SGHTA and CDR2 is FQGNSA. This chain uses TRBV7-2 with TRBJ2-5; D remains unclear. Input material: peripheral blood. The sequence came from an older man with active or convalescent COVID-19. As DNA, the CDR3 is TGTGCCAGCAGCTTTATGGAGACCCAGTACTTC. It translates to CASSFMETQYF.